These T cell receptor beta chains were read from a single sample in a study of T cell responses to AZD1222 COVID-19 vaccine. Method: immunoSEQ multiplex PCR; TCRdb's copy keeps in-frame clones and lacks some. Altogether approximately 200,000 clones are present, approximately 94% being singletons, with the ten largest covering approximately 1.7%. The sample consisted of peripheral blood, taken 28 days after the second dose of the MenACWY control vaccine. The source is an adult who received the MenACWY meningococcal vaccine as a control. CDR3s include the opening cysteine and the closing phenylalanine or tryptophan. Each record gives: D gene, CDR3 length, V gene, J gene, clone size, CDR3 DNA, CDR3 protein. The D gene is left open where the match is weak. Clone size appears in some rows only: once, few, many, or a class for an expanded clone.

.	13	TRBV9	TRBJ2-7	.	TGTGCCAGCAGCGCCCTGGCCGCCGGCGAGCAGTACTTC	CASSALAAGEQYF
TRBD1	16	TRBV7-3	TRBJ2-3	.	TGTGCCAGCAGCCGAGGGACAGGGGGCGCCACAGATACGCAGTATTTT	CASSRGTGGATDTQYF
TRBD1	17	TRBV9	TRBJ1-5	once	TGTGCCAGCAGCTTTACCGGGACAGGGATGGATTCTCAGCCCCAGCATTTT	CASSFTGTGMDSQPQHF
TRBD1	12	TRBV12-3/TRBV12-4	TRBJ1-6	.	TGTGCCAGCAGGAGGGGGCCTTCACCCCTCCACTTT	CASRRGPSPLHF
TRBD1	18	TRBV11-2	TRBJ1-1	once	TGTGCCAGCAGCTACCTCGGACAGGTTTCTTTTATGAACACTGAAGCTTTCTTT	CASSYLGQVSFMNTEAFF
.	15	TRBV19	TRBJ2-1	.	TGTGCCAGTAGTATAGCACGGGGGATTAACAATGAGCAGTTCTTC	CASSIARGINNEQFF
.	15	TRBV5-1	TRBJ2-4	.	TGCGCCAGCAGCCTCGACTCGGGTTTGGGAAACATTCAGTACTTC	CASSLDSGLGNIQYF
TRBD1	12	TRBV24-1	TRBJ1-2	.	TGTGCCACCTGGACAGGCAACTATGGCTACACCTTC	CATWTGNYGYTF
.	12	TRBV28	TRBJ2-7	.	TGTGCCAGCAGTTTCCCAGGCCTAGCGCAGTACTTC	CASSFPGLAQYF
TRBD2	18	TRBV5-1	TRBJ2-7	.	TGCGCCAGCAGCCCTTCCCCTTCGCCTAGCGGGAGTGTTAACGAGCAGTACTTC	CASSPSPSPSGSVNEQYF
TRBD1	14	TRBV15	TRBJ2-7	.	TGTGCCACCAGCACACCGGGACAGGGGCGAGAGCAGTACTTC	CATSTPGQGREQYF
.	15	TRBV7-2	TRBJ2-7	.	TGTGCCAGCAGCTTAGACTCGGCGGACCCCTACGAGCAGTACTTC	CASSLDSADPYEQYF
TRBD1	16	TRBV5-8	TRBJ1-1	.	TGTGCCAGCAGCTTGGGGGTCGTGACAGGGGAGGACGAAGCTTTCTTT	CASSLGVVTGEDEAFF
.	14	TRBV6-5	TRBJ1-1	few	TGTGCCAGCATTTCCGTTTCGTCGGGCACTGAAGCTTTCTTT	CASISVSSGTEAFF
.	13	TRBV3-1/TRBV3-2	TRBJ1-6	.	TGTGCCAGCAGCCAAGTTGATAATTCACCCCTCCACTTT	CASSQVDNSPLHF
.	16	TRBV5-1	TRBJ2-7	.	TGCGCCAGCAGACAATCGGCAGGACAGAGCTCCTACGAGCAGTACTTC	CASRQSAGQSSYEQYF
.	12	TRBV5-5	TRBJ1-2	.	TGTGCCAGCAGCTCCGACGGCTATGGCTACACCTTC	CASSSDGYGYTF
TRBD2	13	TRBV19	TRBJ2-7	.	TGTGCCAGTAGTTTTAGCGGGGGTTACGAGCAGTACTTC	CASSFSGGYEQYF
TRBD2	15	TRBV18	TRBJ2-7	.	TGTGCCAGCTCACCAGGTCTAGCGGAGGCCCATCAGCAGTACTTC	CASSPGLAEAHQQYF
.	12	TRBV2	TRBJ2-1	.	TGTGCCAGCAGTGGACAAGGCTATAGGCAGTTCTTC	CASSGQGYRQFF
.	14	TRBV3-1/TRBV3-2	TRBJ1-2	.	TGTGCCAGCAGCCAAGTGGGGGGAAACTATGGCTACACCTTC	CASSQVGGNYGYTF
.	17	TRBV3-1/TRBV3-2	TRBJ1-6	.	TGTGCCAGCAGCCAAGGGGGGAAGGGGCTCGGTAATTCACCCCTCCACTTT	CASSQGGKGLGNSPLHF
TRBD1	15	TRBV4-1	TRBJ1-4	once	TGCGCCAGCAGCCAAGCTGACAGGGGGCACGAAAAACTGTTTTTT	CASSQADRGHEKLFF
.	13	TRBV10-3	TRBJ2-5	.	TGTGCCATCAGTGTCAGGGCACAAGAGACCCAGTACTTC	CAISVRAQETQYF
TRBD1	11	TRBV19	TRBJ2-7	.	TGTGCCAGTAGCGACAGGGGCGAGCAGTACTTC	CASSDRGEQYF
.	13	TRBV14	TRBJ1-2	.	TGTGCCAGCAGCGACCGGGGGTCCTATGGCTACACCTTC	CASSDRGSYGYTF
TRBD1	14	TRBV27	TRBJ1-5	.	TGTGCCAGCAGTTTATCGCAGGGGGGTCAGCCCCAGCATTTT	CASSLSQGGQPQHF